This T cell receptor (beta chain) is from a study of T cells after yellow fever vaccination. The overall study: Fractions with few cells were prepared using SMART-Seq v4 Ultra Low Input. Broader study findings: Primary-vaccination clones mostly resurfaced post-booster (96% CD4, 75% to 90% CD8).

This clonotype was seen many times. Its antigen remains unknown. CDR3 length equals 12 residues. Trimming shortened V by 7 bases and J by 6 bases, and 11 bases separated the two germline ends. Germline CDR1 and CDR2: LGHNT and FRNRAP. The 5'RACE template-switching step produced TCR cDNA and added a universal primer site and UMIs. TCRdb re-analysed the 5' RACE reads in MiXCR, keeping a single row per CDR3 protein. The sample holds 250,000 to 400,000 distinct CDR3 sequences, 3.5% to 4.5% seen once. V gene TRBV12-5 combines with J gene TRBJ2-3; D gene unclear. The TCR originated in a man aged 18 to 30 who received the YFV17D yellow fever vaccine. The sample here was PBMCs, taken 15 days after the yellow fever booster vaccination. Here the CDR3 reads CASAPRSDTQYF. CDR3 coding DNA: TGTGCTAGTGCCCCGAGGTCCGATACGCAGTATTTT.